The text below deals with one T cell receptor beta chain. The data derive from a study of blood T cell repertoires in COVID-19. Authors' methods: It was from reference gene primer amplification that nucleated cell counts were estimated. Only in-frame clones appear in the TCRdb table, and some are missing; sequencing was by immunoSEQ multiplex PCR. The V and J calls and the clone size are those of that table, but D and trimming were determined from the DNA. The data show more than 150,000 clones, around 80% seen once. The CDR3 consists of 15 residues. Germline CDR1 is SGHDT and CDR2 is YYEEEE. The germline V and J ends were trimmed by 1 base and 3 bases, with 10 bases remaining between them.

V usage is TRBV5-6 and J usage is TRBJ1-4; D gene ambiguous. The sequencing input was PBMCs or T cells enriched from blood (not recorded which). The origin of this receptor is a man aged 45 to 65 who had recovered from COVID-19. The CDR3 bases are TGTGCCAGCAGCTTGTGGGCGCCTTCTAATGAAAAACTGTTTTTT. This translates into CASSLWAPSNEKLFF.